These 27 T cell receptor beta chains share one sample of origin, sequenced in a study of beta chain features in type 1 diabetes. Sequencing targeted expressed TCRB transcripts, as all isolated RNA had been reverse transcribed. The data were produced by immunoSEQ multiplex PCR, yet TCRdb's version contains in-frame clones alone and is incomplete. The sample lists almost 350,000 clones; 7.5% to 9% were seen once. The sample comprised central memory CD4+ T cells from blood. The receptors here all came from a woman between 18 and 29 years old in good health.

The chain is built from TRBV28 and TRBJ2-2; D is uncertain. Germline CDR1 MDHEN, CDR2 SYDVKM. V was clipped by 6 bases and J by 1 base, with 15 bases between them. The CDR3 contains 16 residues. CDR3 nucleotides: TGTGCCAGCAGGAAGACACTCCCGCTGAACACCGGGGAGCTGTTTTTT. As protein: CASRKTLPLNTGELFF.

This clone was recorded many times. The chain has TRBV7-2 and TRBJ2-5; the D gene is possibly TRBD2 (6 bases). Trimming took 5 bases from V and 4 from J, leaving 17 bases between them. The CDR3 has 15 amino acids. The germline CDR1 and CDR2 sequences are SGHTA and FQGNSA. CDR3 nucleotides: TGTGCCAGCAGCGCCCGGGGGAGTCAGGCAGAGACCCAGTACTTC. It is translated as CASSARGSQAETQYF.

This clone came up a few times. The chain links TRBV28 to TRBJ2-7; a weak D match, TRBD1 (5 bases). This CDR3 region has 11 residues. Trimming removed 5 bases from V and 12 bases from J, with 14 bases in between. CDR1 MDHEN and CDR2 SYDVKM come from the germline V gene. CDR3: CASSSDSKPYF. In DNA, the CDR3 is TGTGCCAGCAGTAGTGACAGCAAGCCGTACTTC. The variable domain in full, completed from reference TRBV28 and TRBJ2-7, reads DVKVTQSSRYLVKRTGEKVFLECVQDMDHENMFWYRQDPGLGLRLIYFSYDVKMKEKGDIPEGYSVSREKKERFSLILESASTNQTSMYLCASSSDSKPYFGPGTRLTVT.

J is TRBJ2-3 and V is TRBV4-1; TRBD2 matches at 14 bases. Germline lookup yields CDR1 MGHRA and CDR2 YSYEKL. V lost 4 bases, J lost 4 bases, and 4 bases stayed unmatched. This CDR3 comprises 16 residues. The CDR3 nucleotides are TGCGCCAGCAGCCGTGGGACTAGCGGGAGTGCAGATACGCAGTATTTT. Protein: CASSRGTSGSADTQYF.

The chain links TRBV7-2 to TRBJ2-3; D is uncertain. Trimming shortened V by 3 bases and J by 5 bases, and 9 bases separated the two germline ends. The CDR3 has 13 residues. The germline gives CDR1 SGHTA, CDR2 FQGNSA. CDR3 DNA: TGTGCCAGCAGCTTTGCCGGTGGAGATACGCAGTATTTT. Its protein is CASSFAGGDTQYF. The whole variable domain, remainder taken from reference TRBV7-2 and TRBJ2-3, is GAGVSQSPSNKVTEKGKDVELRCDPISGHTALYWYRQSLGQGLEFLIYFQGNSAPDKSGLPSDRFSAERTGGSVSTLTIQRTQQEDSAVYLCASSFAGGDTQYFGPGTRLTVL.

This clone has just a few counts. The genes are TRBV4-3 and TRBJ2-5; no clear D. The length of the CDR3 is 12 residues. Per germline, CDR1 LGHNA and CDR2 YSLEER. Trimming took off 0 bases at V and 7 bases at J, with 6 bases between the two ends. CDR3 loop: CASSQDRGTQYF. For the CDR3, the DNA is TGCGCCAGCAGCCAAGATCGAGGGACCCAGTACTTC.

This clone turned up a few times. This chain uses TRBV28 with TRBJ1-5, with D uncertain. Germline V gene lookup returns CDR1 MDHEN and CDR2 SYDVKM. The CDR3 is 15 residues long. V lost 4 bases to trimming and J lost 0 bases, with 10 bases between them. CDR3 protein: CASSWPVNSNQPQHF. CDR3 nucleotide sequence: TGTGCCAGCAGTTGGCCGGTGAATAGCAATCAGCCCCAGCATTTT.

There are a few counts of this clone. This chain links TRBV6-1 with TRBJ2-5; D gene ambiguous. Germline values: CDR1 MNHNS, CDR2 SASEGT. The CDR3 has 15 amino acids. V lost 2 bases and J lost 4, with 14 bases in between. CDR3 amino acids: CASSENVSGRETQYF. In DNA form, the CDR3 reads TGTGCCAGCAGTGAAAATGTCTCAGGCAGAGAGACCCAGTACTTC.

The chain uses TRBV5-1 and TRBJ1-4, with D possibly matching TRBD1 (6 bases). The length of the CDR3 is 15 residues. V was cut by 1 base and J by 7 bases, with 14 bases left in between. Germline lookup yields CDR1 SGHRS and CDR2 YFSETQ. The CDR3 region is CASSLSAQGGEKLFF. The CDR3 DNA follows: TGCGCCAGCAGCTTGAGTGCACAGGGTGGTGAAAAACTGTTTTTT.

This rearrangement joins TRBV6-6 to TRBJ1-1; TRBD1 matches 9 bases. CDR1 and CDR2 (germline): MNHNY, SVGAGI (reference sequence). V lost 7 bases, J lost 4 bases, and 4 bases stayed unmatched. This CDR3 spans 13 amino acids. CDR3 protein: CASNLQGATEAFF. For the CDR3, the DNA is TGTGCCAGCAACCTACAGGGGGCCACTGAAGCTTTCTTT.

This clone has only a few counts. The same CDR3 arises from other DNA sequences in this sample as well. The CDR3 protein is CASSPRGGRTDTQYF. The CDR3 DNA is TGTGCCAGCAGCCCCCGGGGAGGGCGCACAGATACGCAGTATTTT. The chain is built from TRBV7-2 and TRBJ2-3; TRBD2 matches 7 bases. The CDR3 has 15 residues. Per germline, CDR1 SGHTA and CDR2 FQGNSA. Losses at the gene ends were 5 bases for V and 1 base for J; bases not matched to a gene: 6.

The CDR3 DNA is TGTGCCAGCAACCACGGCCGGGGAACTGAAGCTTTCTTT. It specifies CASNHGRGTEAFF. The chain employs TRBV7-2 and TRBJ1-1; D gene unclear. Germline V gives CDR1 SGHTA, CDR2 FQGNSA. Trimming took off 7 bases at V and 5 bases at J, with 14 bases between the two ends. CDR3 length equals 13 residues.

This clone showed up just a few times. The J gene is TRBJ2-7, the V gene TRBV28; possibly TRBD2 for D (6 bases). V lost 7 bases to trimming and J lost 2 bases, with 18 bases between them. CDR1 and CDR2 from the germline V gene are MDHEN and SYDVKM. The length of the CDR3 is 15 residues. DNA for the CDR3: TGTGCCAGCACCAAAGTTAGCGGATTTACCTACGAGCAGTACTTC. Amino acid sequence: CASTKVSGFTYEQYF.

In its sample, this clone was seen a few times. The CDR3 DNA follows: TGTGCCAGTAGCTCGCTAGCGGGTTCGCATGAGCAGTTCTTC. This sequence encodes CASSSLAGSHEQFF. This chain joins TRBV19 and TRBJ2-1; 8 nucleotides agree with TRBD2. CDR3 length: 14 residues. Germline CDR1 and CDR2: LNHDA and SQIVND (reference sequence). The junction had 9 bases not matched to a gene; V was cut back by 6 bases and J by 8 bases.

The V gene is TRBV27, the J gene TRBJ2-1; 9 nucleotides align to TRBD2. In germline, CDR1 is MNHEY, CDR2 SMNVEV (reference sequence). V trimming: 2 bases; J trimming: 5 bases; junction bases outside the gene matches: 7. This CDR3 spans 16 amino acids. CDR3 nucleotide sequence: TGTGCCAGCAGTTTAGGTAGCGGGAGACGTGACAATGAGCAGTTCTTC. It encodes CASSLGSGRRDNEQFF.

CDR3 DNA: TGCGCCAGCAGCTTAGGAGCGGGAGGGCCGGGCTACGAGCAGTACTTC. Amino acid sequence: CASSLGAGGPGYEQYF. This sequence joins TRBV5-1 and TRBJ2-7, with TRBD2 identical over 10 bases. The CDR3 totals 16 residues. Germline CDR1 and CDR2: SGHRS and YFSETQ. With V trimmed by 2 bases and J by 3 bases, 8 bases remained unmatched. Full variable domain (outside the CDR3, taken from reference TRBV5-1 and TRBJ2-7): KAGVTQTPRYLIKTRGQQVTLSCSPISGHRSVSWYQQTPGQGLQFLFEYFSETQRNKGNFPGRFSGRQFSNSRSEMNVSTLELGDSALYLCASSLGAGGPGYEQYFGPGTRLTVT.

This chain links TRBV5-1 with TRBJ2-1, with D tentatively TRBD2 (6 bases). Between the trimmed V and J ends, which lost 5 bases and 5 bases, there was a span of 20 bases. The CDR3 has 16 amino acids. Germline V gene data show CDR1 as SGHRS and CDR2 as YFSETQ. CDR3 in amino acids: CASSPGAVADDNEQFF. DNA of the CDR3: TGCGCCAGCAGTCCTGGCGCGGTAGCGGACGACAATGAGCAGTTCTTC.

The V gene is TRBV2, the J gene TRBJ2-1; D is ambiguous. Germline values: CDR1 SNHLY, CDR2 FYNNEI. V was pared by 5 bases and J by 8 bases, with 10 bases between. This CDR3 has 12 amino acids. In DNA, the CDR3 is TGTGCCAGCAGTCAAGAGGCTCATGAGCAGTTCTTC. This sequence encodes CASSQEAHEQFF.

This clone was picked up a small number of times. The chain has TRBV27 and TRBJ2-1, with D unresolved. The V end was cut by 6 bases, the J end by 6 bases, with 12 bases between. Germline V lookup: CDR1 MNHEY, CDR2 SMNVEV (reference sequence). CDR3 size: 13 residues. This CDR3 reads CASRFREANEQFF. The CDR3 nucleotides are TGTGCCAGCAGGTTTAGGGAAGCCAATGAGCAGTTCTTC.

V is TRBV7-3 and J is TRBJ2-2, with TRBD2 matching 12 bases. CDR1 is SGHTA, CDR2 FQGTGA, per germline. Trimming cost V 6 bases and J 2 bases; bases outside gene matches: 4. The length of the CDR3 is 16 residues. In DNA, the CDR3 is TGTGCCAGCAGATCCGGACTAGCGGGAAACACCGGGGAGCTGTTTTTT. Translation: CASRSGLAGNTGELFF.

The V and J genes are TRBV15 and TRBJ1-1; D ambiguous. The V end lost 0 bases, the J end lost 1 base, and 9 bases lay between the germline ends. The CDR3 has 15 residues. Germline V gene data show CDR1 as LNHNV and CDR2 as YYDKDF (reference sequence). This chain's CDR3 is CATSREALANTEAFF. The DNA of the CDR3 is TGTGCCACCAGCAGAGAGGCCTTAGCGAACACTGAAGCTTTCTTT.

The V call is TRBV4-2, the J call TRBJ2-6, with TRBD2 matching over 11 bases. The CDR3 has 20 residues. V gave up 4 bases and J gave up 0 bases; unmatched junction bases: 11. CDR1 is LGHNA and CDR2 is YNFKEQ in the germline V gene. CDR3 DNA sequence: TGTGCCAGCAGCCCCGATCGTGGGGGACTAGCGGTCTCTGGGGCCAACGTCCTGACTTTC. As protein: CASSPDRGGLAVSGANVLTF.

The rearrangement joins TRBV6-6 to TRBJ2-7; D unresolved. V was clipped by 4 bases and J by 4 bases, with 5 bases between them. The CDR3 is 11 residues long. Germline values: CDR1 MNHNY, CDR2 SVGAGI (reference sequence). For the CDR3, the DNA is TGTGCCAGCAGTTTTTATTACGAGCAGTACTTC. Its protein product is CASSFYYEQYF.

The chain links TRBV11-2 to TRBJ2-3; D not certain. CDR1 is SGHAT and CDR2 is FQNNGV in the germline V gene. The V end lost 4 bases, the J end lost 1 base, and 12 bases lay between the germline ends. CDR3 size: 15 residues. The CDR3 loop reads CASSSAWVRTDTQYF. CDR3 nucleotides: TGTGCCAGCAGCTCCGCCTGGGTACGCACAGATACGCAGTATTTT.

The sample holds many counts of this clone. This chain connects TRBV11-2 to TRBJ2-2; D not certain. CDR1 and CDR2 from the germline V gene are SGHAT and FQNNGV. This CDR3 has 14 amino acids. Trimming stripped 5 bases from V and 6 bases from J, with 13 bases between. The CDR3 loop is CASSRRSVSGELFF. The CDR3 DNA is TGTGCCAGCAGCCGTCGGAGTGTTTCCGGGGAGCTGTTTTTT.

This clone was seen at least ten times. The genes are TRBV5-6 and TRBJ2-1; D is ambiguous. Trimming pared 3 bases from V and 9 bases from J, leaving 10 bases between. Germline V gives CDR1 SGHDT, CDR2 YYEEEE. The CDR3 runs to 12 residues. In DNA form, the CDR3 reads TGTGCCAGCAGCTATGTCGGTAGTGAGCAGTTCTTC. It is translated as CASSYVGSEQFF.

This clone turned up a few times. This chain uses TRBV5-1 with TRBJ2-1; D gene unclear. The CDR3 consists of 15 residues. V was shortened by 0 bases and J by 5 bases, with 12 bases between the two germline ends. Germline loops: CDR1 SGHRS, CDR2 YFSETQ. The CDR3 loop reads CASSLASTRNNEQFF. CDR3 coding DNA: TGCGCCAGCAGCTTGGCCAGTACACGGAACAATGAGCAGTTCTTC.